This TCR beta chain was observed in a study of regulatory T cells in long-lasting Graves disease (dated by TCRdb to 2020 to 2023). About the investigation overall: Newly diagnosed Graves' disease patients had taken antithyroid drugs for less than 3 months. Peripheral blood TCR sequencing and RNA sequencing compared persistent Graves' disease patients with newly diagnosed Graves' disease patients. The study took place in China and was registered as a clinical trial. A total of 33 samples underwent TCR sequencing, from about 13 patients with persistent Graves' disease and some 20 patients with newly diagnosed Graves' disease.

Summary of the overall study and its limitations: Persistent disease showed preferential use of TRBV28, TRBJ1-2 and TRBJ2-5, whereas newly diagnosed disease favored TRBV20-1 and TRBJ2-1. Compared with newly diagnosed patients, persistent Graves' disease patients had lower TCR Shannon entropy and fewer highly expanded clones, which suggests clonal expansion. Sequencing and analysis were restricted to the TCR beta chain. Because the primary lesion, thyroid tissue, could not be accessed, the study looked at peripheral blood alone. Persistent patients shared more public clonotypes among themselves (around 2,500) than newly diagnosed patients did (about 970). The authors noted that the small sample size was a limitation that may lower accuracy.

This clonotype was found many times. This receptor's antigen is unknown. The sample holds no much larger clone one base away, and base qualities are not on file. The method was multiplex PCR. The instrument was an Illumina HiSeq 4000. iRepertoire HTBI primers and Arm-PCR amplification of CDR3 regions were used to construct TCR beta libraries. PCR products were gel purified before sequencing. Regarding the original processing steps: Gene usage analysis of CDR3 amino acid clonotypes relied on the roughly 60 TRBV and fewer than 15 TRBJ segments identified across samples. COPE and FqMerger were used to merge filtered high-quality paired reads into contigs. Contigs were aligned with BLAST to IMGT TRBV, TRBD and TRBJ reference genes, and CDR3 was defined per IMGT. Highly expanded clones were defined as clonotypes with a frequency above 0.1%. Repertoire diversity was measured by Shannon entropy, and V-J evenness by the Gini coefficient. A clonotype found in more than one individual was treated as public. TCRdb applied fastp at Q25 and MiXCR to the public reads, then kept only in-frame beta chains. CDR3 protein sequences are deduplicated, and each keeps its most common genes and DNA. None of the V and J calls come from the authors' own analysis; TCRdb made them. This sample gives 400,000 to 650,000 distinct CDR3 sequences in total; approximately 16% of them show up just once. Of the sample, around 25% falls within the top ten clones.

Interpreted using the paper, the time point label stands for: newly diagnosed GD, antithyroid drugs for less than 3 months. For both TCR sequencing and RNA sequencing, RNA was extracted from PBMCs in TRIzol. The diagnosis of Graves' disease was made according to American Thyroid Association guidelines. The patients came from an endocrinology department in Xi'an, China. Each patient gave approximately 10 milliliters of peripheral blood, collected in an EDTA anticoagulant tube. Ficoll Paque Plus density gradient separation was used to isolate PBMCs, and no further T cell sorting was performed. RNA quality was checked with an Agilent 2100 Bioanalyzer and agarose gel, and concentration with a NanoDrop 2000. Including the terminal cysteine and phenylalanine, the CDR3 comprises 13 residues. Only the CDR3 DNA stays, 39 bases, in frame from base 1. Cut back by 2 bases and 6 bases, the V and J ends lie 9 bases apart. CDR1 SGDLS and CDR2 YYNGEE are derived from the germline V gene.

The data also belong to a second study, concerning T cells in Graves' hyperthyroidism and ophthalmopathy. The second study's authors report: A patient counted as having stable Graves' hyperthyroidism if no progression to ophthalmopathy occurred over 18 months of follow-up. Hyperthyroidism patients were aged 18 to 65 years and newly diagnosed, with disease duration of less than 2 months. Patients with uncontrolled infections, other autoimmune diseases, pregnancy or lactation were excluded. Diagnoses were based on clinical symptoms, serum thyroxine and TRAb, thyroid ultrasound and orbital computed tomography. For the first round of RT-PCR on the TCR CDR3, the HTBI primer set was used together with the Qiagen OneStep RT-PCR kit. Most expanded thyroid clonotypes (frequency above 0.001) were also detected in blood, suggesting blood repertoires may reflect thyroid immune responses. Ophthalmopathy was separated from stable hyperthyroidism by a 13 V-J signature model, with 85% to 90% sensitivity and approximately 84% specificity obtained in cross-validation and 80%/75% obtained in testing. In validation, the model predicted progression to ophthalmopathy with approximately 69% sensitivity and about 72% specificity, a median of 6.5 months before onset. To identify TCR V-J signatures that set the groups apart, the researchers used a discovery cohort of about a hundred patients, made up of 40 to 45 with Graves' ophthalmopathy and 57 with stable Graves' hyperthyroidism. Prospective prediction of ophthalmopathy was tested in an independent validation cohort consisting of 18 hyperthyroidism patients and about 17 patients who later progressed to ophthalmopathy. For training and testing, the approximately 92 patients in the discovery cohort were randomly divided in a 7:3 ratio. In addition, the study compared T-cell repertoires in thyroid tissue and in blood from a handful of Graves' hyperthyroidism patients. After blood sampling, hyperthyroidism patients were treated with methimazole at a starting dose of 30 mg daily, and ophthalmopathy patients were treated with high-dose intravenous methylprednisolone. Libraries were constructed in a second round of multiplex PCR, after which size selection and purification were performed. Sequencing of the libraries was done on an Illumina HiSeq2000 using paired-end 100 bp reads. SOAPnuke was used to process the raw data, with reads discarded if the reads contained adapters or uncalled bases, had a mean Phred below 15, or lacked an exact constant-primer or identifier match. High-quality paired reads were merged with COPE v1.2.5, and unique nucleotide sequences were defined as clonotypes. MiTCR v1.1 was used to align clonotypes to the IMGT TRBV, TRBD and TRBJ reference segments. Analysis was restricted to V-J combinations with a frequency above 0.0001, which covered roughly 99% of repertoires. A TCS score was defined as the ratio between F50 (clonal expansion) and ExV (chaos), using BLOSUM62-based TCRdist between CDR3 peptides within each V-J. Welch's t-statistics and random forest reduced fewer than 550 V-J features to roughly 13, which were used in a naive Bayes classifier (R e1071). Sample size was not statistically predetermined, and investigators were not blinded to group allocation. The paper reports TCR Vbeta CDR3 sequencing of approximately 130 peripheral blood samples: some 44 ophthalmopathy, fewer than 80 hyperthyroidism and around 17 progressor patients.

Sequences were derived from peripheral blood mononuclear cells (PBMCs), sampled at new diagnosis, from a patient treated with antithyroid drugs. The chain is made from TRBV9 and TRBJ2-1; the D gene cannot be named for sure. This TCR derives from a woman aged 40-65 years with Graves disease. Donor details come from another sample of the same person, matched by shared clones. DNA sequence: TGTGCCAGCAGCGTCGGAGCGCTCAATGAGCAGTTCTTC. This yields the protein CASSVGALNEQFF.